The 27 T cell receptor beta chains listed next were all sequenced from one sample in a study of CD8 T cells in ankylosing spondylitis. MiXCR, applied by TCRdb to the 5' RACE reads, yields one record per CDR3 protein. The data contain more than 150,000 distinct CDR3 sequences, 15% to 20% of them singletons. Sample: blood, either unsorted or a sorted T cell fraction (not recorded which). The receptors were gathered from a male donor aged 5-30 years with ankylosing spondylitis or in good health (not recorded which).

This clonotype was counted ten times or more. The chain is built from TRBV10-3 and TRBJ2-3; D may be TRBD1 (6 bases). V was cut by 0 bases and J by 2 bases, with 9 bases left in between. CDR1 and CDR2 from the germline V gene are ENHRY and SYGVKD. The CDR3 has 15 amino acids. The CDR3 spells CAISESTGLTDTQYF. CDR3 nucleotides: TGTGCCATCAGTGAGTCGACAGGTCTCACAGATACGCAGTATTTT.

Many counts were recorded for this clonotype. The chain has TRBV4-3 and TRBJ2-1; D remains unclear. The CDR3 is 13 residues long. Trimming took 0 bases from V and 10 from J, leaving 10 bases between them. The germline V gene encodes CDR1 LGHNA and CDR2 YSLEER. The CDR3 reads CASSQDGPVEQFF. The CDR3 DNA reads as TGCGCCAGCAGCCAAGATGGGCCCGTGGAGCAGTTCTTC.

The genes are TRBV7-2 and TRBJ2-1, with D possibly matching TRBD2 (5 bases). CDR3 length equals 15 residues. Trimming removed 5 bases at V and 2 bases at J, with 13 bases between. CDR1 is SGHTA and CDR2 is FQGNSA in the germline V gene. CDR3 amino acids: CASSIYDSAYNEQFF. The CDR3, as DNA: TGTGCCAGCAGCATATACGATAGCGCCTACAATGAGCAGTTCTTC. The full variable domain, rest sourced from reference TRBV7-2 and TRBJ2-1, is GAGVSQSPSNKVTEKGKDVELRCDPISGHTALYWYRQSLGQGLEFLIYFQGNSAPDKSGLPSDRFSAERTGGSVSTLTIQRTQQEDSAVYLCASSIYDSAYNEQFFGPGTRLTVL.

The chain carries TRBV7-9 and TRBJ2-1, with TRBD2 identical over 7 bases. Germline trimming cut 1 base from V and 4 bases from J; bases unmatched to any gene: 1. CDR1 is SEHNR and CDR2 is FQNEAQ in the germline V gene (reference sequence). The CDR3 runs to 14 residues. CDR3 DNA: TGTGCCAGCAGCTTAGGCGGGAGATACAATGAGCAGTTCTTC. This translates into CASSLGGRYNEQFF.

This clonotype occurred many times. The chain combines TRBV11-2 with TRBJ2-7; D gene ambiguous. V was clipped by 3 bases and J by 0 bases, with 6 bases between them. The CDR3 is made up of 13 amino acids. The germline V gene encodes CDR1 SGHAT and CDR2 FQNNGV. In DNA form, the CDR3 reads TGTGCCAGCAGCTTGGCAAGCTCCTACGAGCAGTACGTC. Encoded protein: CASSLASSYEQYV.

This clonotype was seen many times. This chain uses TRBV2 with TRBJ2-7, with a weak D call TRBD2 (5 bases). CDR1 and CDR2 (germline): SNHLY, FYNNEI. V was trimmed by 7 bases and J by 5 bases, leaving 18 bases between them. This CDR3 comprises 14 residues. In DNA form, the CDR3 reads TGTGCCAGCAAGAACGTTGGGAGAGTGGACGAGCAGTACTTC. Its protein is CASKNVGRVDEQYF.

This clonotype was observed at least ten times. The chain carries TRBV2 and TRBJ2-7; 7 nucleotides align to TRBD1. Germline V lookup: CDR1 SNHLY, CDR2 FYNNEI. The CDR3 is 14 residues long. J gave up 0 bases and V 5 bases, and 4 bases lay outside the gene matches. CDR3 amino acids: CASSFTGASYEQYF. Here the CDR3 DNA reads TGTGCCAGCAGTTTCACAGGGGCCTCCTACGAGCAGTACTTC.

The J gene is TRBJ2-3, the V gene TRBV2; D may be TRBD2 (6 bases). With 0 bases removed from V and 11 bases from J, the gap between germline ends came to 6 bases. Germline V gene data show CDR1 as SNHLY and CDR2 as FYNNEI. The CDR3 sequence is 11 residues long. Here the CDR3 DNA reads TGTGCCAGCAGTGAAGCGCGGGAGCAGTATTTT. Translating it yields CASSEAREQYF.

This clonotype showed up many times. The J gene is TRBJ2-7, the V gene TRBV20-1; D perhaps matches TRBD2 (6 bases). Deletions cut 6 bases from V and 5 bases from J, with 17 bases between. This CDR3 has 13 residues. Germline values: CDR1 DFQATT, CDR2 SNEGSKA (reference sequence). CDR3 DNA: TGCAGTGCCACCCGGGGACTCGCGGACGAGCAGTACGTC. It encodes CSATRGLADEQYV.

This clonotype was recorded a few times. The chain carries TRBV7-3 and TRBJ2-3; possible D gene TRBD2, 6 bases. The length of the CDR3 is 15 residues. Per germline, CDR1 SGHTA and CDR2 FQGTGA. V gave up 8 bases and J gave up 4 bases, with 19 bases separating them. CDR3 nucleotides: TGTGCCAGCGGGGTCTTGCCGGGAGCCGCAGATACGCAGTATTTT. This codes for CASGVLPGAADTQYF. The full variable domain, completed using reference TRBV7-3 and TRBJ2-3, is GAGVSQTPSNKVTEKGKYVELRCDPISGHTALYWYRQSLGQGPEFLIYFQGTGAADDSGLPNDRFFAVRPEGSVSTLKIQRTERGDSAVYLCASGVLPGAADTQYFGPGTRLTVL.

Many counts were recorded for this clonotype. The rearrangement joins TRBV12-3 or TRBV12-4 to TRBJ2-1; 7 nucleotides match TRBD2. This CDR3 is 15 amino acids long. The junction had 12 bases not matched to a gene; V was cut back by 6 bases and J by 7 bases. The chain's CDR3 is CASRARTSRGNEQFF. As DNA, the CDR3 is TGTGCCAGCAGAGCCCGGACTAGTCGGGGGAATGAGCAGTTCTTC.

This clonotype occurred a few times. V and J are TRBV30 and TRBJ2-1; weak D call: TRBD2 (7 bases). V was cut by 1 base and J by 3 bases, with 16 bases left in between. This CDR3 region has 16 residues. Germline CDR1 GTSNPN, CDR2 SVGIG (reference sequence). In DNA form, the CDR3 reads TGTGCCTGGAGTGGCACCTCAGGGGACTACTACAATGAGCAGTTCTTC. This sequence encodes CAWSGTSGDYYNEQFF.

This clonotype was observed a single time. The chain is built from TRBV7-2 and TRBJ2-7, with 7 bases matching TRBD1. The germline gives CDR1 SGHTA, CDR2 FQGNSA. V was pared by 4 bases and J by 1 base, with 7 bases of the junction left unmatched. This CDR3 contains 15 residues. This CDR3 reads CASSSRQGLSYEQYF. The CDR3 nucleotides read TGTGCCAGCAGCTCCCGACAGGGCCTTTCCTACGAGCAGTACTTC.

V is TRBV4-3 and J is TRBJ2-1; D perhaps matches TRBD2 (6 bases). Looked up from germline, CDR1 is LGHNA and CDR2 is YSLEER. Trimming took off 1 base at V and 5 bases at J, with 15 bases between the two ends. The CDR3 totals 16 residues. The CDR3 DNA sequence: TGCGCCAGCAGCCAAGGTCGCGGAGGGCCCCACAATGAGCAGTTCTTC. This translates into CASSQGRGGPHNEQFF.

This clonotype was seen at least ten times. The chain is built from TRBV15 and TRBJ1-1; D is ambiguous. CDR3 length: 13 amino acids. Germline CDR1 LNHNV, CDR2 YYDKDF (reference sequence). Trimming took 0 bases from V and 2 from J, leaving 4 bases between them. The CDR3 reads CATSRDTNTEAFF. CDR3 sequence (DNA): TGTGCCACCAGCAGAGATACCAACACTGAAGCTTTCTTT.

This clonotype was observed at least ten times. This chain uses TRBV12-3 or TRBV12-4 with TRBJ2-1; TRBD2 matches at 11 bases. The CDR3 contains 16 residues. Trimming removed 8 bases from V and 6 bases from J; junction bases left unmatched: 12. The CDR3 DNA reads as TGTGCCAGCTTGGTAGCGGGAGGGCCCGGACGCAATGAGCAGTTCTTC. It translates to CASLVAGGPGRNEQFF.

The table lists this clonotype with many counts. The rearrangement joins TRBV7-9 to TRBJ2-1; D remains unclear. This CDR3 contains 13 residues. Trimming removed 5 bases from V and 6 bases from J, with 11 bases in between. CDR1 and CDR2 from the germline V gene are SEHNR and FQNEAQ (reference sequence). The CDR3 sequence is CASSPRSSNEQFF. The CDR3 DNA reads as TGTGCCAGCAGCCCACGCTCTAGCAATGAGCAGTTCTTC. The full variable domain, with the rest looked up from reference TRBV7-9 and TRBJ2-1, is DTGVSQNPRHKITKRGQNVTFRCDPISEHNRLYWYRQTLGQGPEFLTYFQNEAQLEKSRLLSDRFSAERPKGSFSTLEIQRTEQGDSAMYLCASSPRSSNEQFFGPGTRLTVL.

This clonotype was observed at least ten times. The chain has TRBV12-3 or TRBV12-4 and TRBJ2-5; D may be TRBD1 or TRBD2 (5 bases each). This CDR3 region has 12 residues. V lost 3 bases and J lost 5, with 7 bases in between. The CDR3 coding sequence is TGTGCCAGCAGTTTTTGGGGGGAGACCCAGTACTTC. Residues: CASSFWGETQYF.

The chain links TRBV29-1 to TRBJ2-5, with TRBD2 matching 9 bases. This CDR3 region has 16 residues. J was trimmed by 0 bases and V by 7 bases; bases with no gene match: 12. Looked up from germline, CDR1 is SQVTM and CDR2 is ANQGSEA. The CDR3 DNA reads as TGCAGCGGAAGGGGGGAGCGGGAGGTATACCAAGAGACCCAGTACTTC. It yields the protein CSGRGEREVYQETQYF.

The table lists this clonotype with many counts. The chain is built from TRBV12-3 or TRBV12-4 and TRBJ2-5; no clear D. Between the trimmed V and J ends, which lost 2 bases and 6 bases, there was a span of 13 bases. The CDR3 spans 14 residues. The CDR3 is CASSLSRILQTQYF. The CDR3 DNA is TGTGCCAGCAGTTTATCTCGTATTCTCCAGACCCAGTACTTC.

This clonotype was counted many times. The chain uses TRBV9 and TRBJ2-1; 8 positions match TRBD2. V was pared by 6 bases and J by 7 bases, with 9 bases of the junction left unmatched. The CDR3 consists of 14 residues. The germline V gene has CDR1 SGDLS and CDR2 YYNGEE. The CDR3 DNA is TGTGCCAGCAAGGACCGGGAGGGCCCTAATGAGCAGTTCTTC. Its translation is CASKDREGPNEQFF.

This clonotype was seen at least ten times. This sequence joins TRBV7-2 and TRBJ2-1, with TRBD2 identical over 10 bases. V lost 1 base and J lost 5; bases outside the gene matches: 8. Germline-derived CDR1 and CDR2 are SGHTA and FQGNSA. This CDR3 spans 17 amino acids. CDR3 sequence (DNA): TGTGCCAGCAGCTTAGGGTTTCTAGCGGGAGTAAACAATGAGCAGTTCTTC. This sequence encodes CASSLGFLAGVNNEQFF. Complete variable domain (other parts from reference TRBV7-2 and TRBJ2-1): GAGVSQSPSNKVTEKGKDVELRCDPISGHTALYWYRQSLGQGLEFLIYFQGNSAPDKSGLPSDRFSAERTGGSVSTLTIQRTQQEDSAVYLCASSLGFLAGVNNEQFFGPGTRLTVL.

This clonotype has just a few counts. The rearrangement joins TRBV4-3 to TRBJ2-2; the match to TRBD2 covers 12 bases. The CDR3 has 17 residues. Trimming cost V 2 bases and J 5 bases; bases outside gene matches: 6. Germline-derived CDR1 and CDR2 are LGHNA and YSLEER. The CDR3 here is CASSQTSGRIGTGELFF. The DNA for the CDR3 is TGCGCCAGCAGCCAAACTAGCGGGAGGATCGGTACCGGGGAGCTGTTTTTT.

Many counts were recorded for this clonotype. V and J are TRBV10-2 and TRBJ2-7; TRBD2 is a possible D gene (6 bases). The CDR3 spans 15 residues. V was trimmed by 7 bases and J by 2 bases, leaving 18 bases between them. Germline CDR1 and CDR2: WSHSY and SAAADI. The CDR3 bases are TGCGCCAGCACCTCCGTCGCGGGGCTAACCTACGAGCAGTACTTC. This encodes CASTSVAGLTYEQYF.

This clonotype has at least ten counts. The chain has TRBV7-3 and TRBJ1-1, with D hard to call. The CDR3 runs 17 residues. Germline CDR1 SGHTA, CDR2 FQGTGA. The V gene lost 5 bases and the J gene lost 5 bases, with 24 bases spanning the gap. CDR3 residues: CASSPSVAERLGTEAFF. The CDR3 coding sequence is TGTGCCAGCAGCCCCTCCGTAGCGGAAAGGCTGGGGACTGAAGCTTTCTTT.

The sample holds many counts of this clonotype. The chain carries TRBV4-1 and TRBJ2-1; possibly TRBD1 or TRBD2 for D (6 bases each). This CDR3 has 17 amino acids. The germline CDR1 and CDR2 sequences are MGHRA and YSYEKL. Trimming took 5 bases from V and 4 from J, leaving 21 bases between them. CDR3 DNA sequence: TGCGCCAGCAGCGCGGGGAAGGACAGCCGGACTTACAATGAGCAGTTCTTC. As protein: CASSAGKDSRTYNEQFF.

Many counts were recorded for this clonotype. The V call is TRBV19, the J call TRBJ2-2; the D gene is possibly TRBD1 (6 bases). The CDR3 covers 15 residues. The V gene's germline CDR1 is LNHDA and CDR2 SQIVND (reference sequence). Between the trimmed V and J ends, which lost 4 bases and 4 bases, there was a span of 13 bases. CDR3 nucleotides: TGTGCCAGTAGTACATTACAGGGTGCCACCGGGGAGCTGTTTTTT. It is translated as CASSTLQGATGELFF.